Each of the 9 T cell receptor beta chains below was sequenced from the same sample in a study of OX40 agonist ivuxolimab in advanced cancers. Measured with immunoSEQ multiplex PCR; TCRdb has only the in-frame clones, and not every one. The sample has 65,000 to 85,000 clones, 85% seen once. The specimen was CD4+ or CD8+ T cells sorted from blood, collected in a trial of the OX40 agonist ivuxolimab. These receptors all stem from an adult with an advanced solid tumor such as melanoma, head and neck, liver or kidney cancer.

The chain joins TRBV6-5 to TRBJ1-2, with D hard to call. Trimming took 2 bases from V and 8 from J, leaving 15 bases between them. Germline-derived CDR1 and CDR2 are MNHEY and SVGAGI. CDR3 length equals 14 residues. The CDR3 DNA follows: TGTGCCAGCAGTTACGCTGGCAACCGAGGAGGCTACACCTTC. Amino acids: CASSYAGNRGGYTF.

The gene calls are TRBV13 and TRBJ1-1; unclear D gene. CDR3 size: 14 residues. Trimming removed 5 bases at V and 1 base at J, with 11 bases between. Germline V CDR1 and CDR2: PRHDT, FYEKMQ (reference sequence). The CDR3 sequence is CASSPSGWNTEAFF. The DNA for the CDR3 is TGTGCCAGCAGCCCTAGCGGTTGGAACACTGAAGCTTTCTTT.

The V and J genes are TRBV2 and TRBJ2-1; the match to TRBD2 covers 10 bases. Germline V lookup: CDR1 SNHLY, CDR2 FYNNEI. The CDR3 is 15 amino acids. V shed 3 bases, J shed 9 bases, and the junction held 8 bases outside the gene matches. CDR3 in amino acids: CASSEGLAGGLEQFF. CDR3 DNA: TGTGCCAGCAGTGAGGGATTAGCGGGGGGACTTGAGCAGTTCTTC.

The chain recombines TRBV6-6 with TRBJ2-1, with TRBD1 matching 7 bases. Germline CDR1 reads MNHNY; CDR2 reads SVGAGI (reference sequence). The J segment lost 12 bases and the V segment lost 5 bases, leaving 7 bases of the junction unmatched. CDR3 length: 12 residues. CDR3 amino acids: CASSSRQGRQFF. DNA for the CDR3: TGTGCCAGCAGTAGTCGACAGGGTCGGCAGTTCTTC.

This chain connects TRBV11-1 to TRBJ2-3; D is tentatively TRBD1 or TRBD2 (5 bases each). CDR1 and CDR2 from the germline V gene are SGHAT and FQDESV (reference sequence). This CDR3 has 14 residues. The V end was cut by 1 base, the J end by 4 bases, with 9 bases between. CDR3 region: CASSLDWGSDTQYF. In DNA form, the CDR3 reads TGTGCCAGCAGCTTAGATTGGGGGTCAGATACGCAGTATTTT. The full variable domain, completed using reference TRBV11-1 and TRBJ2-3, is EAEVAQSPRYKITEKSQAVAFWCDPISGHATLYWYRQILGQGPELLVQFQDESVVDDSQLPKDRFSAERLKGVDSTLKIQPAELGDSAMYLCASSLDWGSDTQYFGPGTRLTVL.

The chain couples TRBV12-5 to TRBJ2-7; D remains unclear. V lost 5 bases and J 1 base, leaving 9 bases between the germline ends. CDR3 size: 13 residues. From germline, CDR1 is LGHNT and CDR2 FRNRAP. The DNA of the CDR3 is TGTGCTAGTGGTCCCCCCATTTCCTACGAGCAGTACTTC. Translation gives CASGPPISYEQYF.

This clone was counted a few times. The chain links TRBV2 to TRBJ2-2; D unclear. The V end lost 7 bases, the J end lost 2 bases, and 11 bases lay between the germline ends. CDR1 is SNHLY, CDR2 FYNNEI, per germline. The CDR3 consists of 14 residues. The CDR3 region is CASTAQINTGELFF. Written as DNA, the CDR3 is TGTGCCAGCACGGCACAGATAAACACCGGGGAGCTGTTTTTT.

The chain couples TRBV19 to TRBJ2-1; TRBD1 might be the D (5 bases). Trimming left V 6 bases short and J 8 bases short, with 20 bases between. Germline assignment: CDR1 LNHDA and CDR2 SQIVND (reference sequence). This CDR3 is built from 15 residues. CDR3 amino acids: CASSKGRANWDEQFF. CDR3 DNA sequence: TGTGCCAGTAGCAAGGGCAGGGCGAATTGGGATGAGCAGTTCTTC.

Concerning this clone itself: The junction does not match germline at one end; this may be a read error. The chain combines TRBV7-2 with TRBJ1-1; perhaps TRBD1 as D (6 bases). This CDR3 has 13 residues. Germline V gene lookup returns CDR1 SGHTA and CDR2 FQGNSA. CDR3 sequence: CASSLARGQKDAF. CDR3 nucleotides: TGTGCCAGCAGCTTAGCGCGGGGGCAGAAAGATGCTTTT.